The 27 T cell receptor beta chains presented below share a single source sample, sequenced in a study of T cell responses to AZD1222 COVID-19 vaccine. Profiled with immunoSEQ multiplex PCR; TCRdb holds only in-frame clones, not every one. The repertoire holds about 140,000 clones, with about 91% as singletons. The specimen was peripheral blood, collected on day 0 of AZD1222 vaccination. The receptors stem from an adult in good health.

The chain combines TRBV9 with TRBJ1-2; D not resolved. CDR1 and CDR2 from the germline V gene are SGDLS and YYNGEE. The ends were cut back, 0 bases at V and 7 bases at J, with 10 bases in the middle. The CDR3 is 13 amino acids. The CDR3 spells CASSVDGVRGYTF. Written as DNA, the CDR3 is TGTGCCAGCAGCGTAGACGGGGTTCGTGGCTACACCTTC.

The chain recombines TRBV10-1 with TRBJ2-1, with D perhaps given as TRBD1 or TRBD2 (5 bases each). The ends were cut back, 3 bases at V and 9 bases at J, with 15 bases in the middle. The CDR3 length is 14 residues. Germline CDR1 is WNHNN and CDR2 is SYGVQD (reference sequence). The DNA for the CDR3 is TGCGCCAGCAGTGACCCTGATATAGGGACTGAGCAGTTCTTC. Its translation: CASSDPDIGTEQFF.

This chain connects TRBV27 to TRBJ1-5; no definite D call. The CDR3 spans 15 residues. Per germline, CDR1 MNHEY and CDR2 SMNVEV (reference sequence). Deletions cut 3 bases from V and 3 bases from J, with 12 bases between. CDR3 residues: CASSFVSNFNQPQHF. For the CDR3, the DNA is TGTGCCAGCAGTTTCGTCTCAAATTTCAATCAGCCCCAGCATTTT.

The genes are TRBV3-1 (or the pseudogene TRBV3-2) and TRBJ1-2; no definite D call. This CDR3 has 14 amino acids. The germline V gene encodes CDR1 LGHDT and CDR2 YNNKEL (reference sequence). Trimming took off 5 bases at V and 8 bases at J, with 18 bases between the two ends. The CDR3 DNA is TGTGCCAGCAGCTTATTAGGACTGCGCTGGGGCTACACCTTC. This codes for CASSLLGLRWGYTF.

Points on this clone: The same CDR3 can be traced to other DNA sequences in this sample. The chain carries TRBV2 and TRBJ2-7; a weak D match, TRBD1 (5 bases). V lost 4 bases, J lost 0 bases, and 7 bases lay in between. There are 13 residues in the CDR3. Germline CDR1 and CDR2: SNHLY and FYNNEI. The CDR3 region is CASSGTGSYEQYF. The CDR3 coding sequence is TGTGCCAGCAGTGGAACAGGCTCCTACGAGCAGTACTTC.

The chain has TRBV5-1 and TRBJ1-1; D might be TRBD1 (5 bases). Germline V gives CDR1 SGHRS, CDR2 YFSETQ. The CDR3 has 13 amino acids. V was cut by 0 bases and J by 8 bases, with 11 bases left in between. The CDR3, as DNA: TGCGCCAGCAGCTTGGTTGGGCAGGGAGAAGCTTTCTTT. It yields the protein CASSLVGQGEAFF.

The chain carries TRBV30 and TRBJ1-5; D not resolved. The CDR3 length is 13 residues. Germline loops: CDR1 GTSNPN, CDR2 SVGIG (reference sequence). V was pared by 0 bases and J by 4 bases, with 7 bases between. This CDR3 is CAWSVNGNQPQHF. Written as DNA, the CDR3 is TGTGCCTGGAGTGTAAACGGGAATCAGCCCCAGCATTTT.

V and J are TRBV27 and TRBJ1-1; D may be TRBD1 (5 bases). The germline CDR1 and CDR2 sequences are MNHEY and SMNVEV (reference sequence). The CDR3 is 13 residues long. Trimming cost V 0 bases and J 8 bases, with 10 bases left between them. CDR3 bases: TGTGCCAGCAGTTTATCTGGGGCCCGGGAAGCTTTCTTT. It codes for CASSLSGAREAFF.

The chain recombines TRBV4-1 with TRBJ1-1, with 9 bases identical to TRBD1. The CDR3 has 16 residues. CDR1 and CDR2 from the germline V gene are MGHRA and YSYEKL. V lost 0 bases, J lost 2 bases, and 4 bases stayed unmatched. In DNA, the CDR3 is TGCGCCAGCAGCCAAGAGGGGACAGGGCCCAACACTGAAGCTTTCTTT. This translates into CASSQEGTGPNTEAFF.

In nucleotides, the CDR3 is TGTGCCACCGGGACAACTGTTAACTATGGCTACACCTTC. It encodes CATGTTVNYGYTF. The chain couples TRBV6-5 to TRBJ1-2; D is perhaps TRBD1 (6 bases). Germline lookup yields CDR1 MNHEY and CDR2 SVGAGI. This CDR3 contains 13 residues. V lost 10 bases and J 1 base, leaving 13 bases between the germline ends.

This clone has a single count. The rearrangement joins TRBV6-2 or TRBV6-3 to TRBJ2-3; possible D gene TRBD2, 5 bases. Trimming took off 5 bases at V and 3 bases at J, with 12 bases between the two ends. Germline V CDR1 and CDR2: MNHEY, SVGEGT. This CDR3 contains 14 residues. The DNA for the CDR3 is TGTGCCAGCAGTCTACGAGGGTCGACAGATACGCAGTATTTT. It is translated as CASSLRGSTDTQYF.

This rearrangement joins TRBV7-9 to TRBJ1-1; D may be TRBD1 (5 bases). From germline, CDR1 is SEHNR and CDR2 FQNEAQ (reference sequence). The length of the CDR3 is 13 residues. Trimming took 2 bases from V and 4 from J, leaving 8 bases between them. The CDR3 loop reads CASSLSRVTEAFF. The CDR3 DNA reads TGTGCCAGCAGCTTATCCAGGGTCACTGAAGCTTTCTTT.

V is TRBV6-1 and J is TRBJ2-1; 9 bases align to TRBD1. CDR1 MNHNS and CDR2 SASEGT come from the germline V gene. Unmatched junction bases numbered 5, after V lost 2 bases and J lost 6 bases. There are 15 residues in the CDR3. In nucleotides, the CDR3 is TGTGCCAGCAGTGAAAGGACAGGGGAAGGCAATGAGCAGTTCTTC. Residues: CASSERTGEGNEQFF.

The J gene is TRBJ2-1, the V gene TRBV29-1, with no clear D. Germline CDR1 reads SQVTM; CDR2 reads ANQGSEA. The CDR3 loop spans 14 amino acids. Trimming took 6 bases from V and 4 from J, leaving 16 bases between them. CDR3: CSVNTGLGYNEQFF. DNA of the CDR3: TGCAGCGTCAACACTGGGCTAGGGTACAATGAGCAGTTCTTC.

The CDR3 loop reads CASSSLNQPQHF. CDR3 in DNA: TGTGCCAGCAGCTCTCTCAATCAGCCCCAGCATTTT. This chain links TRBV5-6 with TRBJ1-5; no clear D gene. Germline assignment: CDR1 SGHDT and CDR2 YYEEEE. The CDR3 contains 12 residues. V was trimmed by 3 bases and J by 3 bases, leaving 4 bases between them.

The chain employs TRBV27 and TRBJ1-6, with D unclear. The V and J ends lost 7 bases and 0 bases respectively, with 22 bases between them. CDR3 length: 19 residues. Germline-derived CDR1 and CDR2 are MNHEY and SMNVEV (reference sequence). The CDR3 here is CASTLFLRQAGSYNSPLHF. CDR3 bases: TGTGCCAGCACCCTATTTTTAAGGCAGGCGGGCTCCTATAATTCACCCCTCCACTTT.

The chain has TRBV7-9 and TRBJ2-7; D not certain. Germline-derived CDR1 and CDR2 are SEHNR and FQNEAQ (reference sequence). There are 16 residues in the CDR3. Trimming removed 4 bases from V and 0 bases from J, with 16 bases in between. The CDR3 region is CASSSARTANSYEQYF. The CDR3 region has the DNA TGTGCCAGCAGCTCAGCCAGGACGGCGAACTCCTACGAGCAGTACTTC.

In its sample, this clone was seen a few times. The CDR3 nucleotides read TGTGCCAGCAAATTATGGACTAGCGGGGCTAATGAGCAGTTCTTC. It encodes CASKLWTSGANEQFF. The chain joins TRBV28 to TRBJ2-1; 12 bases map to TRBD2. The length of the CDR3 is 15 residues. CDR1 and CDR2 (germline): MDHEN, SYDVKM. Trimming took 7 bases from V and 7 from J; bases not matched to a gene: 8.

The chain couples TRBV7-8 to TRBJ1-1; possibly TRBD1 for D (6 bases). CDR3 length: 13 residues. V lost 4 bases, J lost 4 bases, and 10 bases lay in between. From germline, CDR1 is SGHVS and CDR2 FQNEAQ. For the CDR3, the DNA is TGTGCCAGCAGCTCTCAGGGGTCCACTGAAGCTTTCTTT. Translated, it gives CASSSQGSTEAFF.

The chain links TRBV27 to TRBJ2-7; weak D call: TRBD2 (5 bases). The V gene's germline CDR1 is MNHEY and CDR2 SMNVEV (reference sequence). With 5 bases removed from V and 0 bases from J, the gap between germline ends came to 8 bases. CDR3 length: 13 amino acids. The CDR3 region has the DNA TGTGCCAGCAGTCACGGACTCTCCTACGAGCAGTACTTC. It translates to CASSHGLSYEQYF.

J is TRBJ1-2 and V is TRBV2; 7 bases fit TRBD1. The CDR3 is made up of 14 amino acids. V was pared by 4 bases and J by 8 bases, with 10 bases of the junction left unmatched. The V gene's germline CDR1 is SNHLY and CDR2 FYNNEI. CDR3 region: CASSVDRLKYGYTF. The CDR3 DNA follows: TGTGCCAGCAGTGTGGACAGGTTAAAGTACGGCTACACCTTC.

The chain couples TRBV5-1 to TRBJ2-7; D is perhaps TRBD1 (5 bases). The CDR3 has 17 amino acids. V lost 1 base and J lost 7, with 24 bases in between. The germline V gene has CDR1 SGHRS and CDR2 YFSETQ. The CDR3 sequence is CASSLFGSGQGAGEQYF. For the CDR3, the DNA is TGCGCCAGCAGCTTGTTTGGTTCGGGTCAAGGGGCTGGAGAGCAGTACTTC.

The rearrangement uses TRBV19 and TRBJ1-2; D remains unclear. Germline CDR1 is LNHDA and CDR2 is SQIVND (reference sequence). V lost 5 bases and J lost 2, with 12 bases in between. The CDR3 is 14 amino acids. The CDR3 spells CASSVGTNNYGYTF. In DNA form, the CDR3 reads TGTGCCAGTAGTGTAGGAACCAACAACTATGGCTACACCTTC.

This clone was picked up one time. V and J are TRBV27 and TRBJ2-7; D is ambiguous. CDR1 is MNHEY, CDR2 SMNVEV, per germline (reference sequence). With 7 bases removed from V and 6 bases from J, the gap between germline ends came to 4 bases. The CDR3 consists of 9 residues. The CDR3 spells CASIREQYF. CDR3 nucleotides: TGTGCCAGCATTCGCGAGCAGTACTTC.

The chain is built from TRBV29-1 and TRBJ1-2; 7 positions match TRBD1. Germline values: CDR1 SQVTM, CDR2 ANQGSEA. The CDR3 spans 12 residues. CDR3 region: CTATGSGCGYTF. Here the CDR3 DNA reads TGCACCGCGACAGGGTCCGGTTGTGGCTACACCTTC.

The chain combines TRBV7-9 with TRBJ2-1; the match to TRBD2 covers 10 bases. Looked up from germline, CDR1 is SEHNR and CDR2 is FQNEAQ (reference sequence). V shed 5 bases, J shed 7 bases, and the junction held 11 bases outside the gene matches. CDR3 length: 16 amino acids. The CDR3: CASSALAGAFSNEQFF. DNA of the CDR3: TGTGCCAGCAGCGCTCTAGCGGGAGCGTTCTCGAATGAGCAGTTCTTC.

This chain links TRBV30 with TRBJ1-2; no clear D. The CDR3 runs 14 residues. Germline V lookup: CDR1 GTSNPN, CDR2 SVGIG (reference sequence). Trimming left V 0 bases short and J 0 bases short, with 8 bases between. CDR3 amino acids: CAWSVRVSNYGYTF. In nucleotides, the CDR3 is TGTGCCTGGAGTGTAAGGGTGTCTAACTATGGCTACACCTTC. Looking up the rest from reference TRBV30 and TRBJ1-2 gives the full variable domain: SQTIHQWPATLVQPVGSPLSLECTVEGTSNPNLYWYRQAAGRGLQLLFYSVGIGQISSEVPQNLSASRPQDRQFILSSKKLLLSDSGFYLCAWSVRVSNYGYTFGSGTRLTVV.